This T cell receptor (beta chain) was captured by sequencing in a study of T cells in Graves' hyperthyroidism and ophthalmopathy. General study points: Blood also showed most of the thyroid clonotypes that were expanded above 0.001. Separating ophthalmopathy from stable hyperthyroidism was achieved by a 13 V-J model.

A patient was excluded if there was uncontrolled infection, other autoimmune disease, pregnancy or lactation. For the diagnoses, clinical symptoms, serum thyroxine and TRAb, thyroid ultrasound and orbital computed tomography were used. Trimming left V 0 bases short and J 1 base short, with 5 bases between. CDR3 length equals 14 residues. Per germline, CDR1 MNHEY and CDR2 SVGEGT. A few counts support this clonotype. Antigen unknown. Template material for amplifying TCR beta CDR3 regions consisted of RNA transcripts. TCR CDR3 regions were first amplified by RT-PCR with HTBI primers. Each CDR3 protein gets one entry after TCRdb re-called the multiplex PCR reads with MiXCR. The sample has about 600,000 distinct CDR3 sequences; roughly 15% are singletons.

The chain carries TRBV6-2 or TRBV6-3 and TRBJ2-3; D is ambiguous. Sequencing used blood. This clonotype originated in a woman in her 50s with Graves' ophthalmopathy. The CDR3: CASSYSRGTDTQYF. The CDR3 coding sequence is TGTGCCAGCAGTTACTCTCGCGGCACAGATACGCAGTATTTT.